The 7 T cell receptor beta chains given below trace back to one sample, sequenced in a study of T cell repertoires in cytomegalovirus infection (dated by TCRdb to about 2019). In the paper's terms, the treatment or condition label means: in vitro stimulation with specific CMV peptide epitopes to enrich CMV-specific T cells. No antigens are known for them. The sequencing machine was an Illumina HiSeq 1500. Clones were called with MiXCR by TCRdb after fastp trimmed the public reads at Q25, and only in-frame beta chains were retained. Rows matching on CDR3 protein sequence are summarized as one entry with the most common DNA and genes. This sample has some 920,000 distinct CDR3 sequences in its table, and around 32% of those were observed once. Around an eighth of the sample belongs to the ten largest clones. The sequencing used cultured CD8+ T cells from PBMCs, collected from culture after CMV antigen stimulation. The receptors were gathered from a human donor in good health (CMV status not recorded). Some clones in this sample may be carry-over from other donors' samples.

This sequence joins TRBV25-1 and TRBJ1-6; D gene ambiguous. CDR1 and CDR2 (germline): MGHDK, SYGVNS. There are 17 residues in the CDR3. Trimming left V 1 base short and J 8 bases short, with 18 bases between. The CDR3 region has the DNA TGTGCCAGCAGTGAATTATCTCCGTTTAGGGAGGATTCACCCCTCCACTTT. Translation: CASSELSPFREDSPLHF.

This clonotype appeared a few times. This chain joins TRBV12-3 or TRBV12-4 and TRBJ1-5; D unresolved. This CDR3 region has 14 residues. The V and J ends lost 5 bases and 0 bases respectively, with 8 bases between them. CDR3 DNA: TGTGCCAGCAGTCATGGCGATAGCAATCAGCCCCAGCATTTT. This encodes CASSHGDSNQPQHF.

J is TRBJ1-2 and V is TRBV7-9, with a possible D match to TRBD1 (6 bases). Germline V gene lookup returns CDR1 SEHNR and CDR2 FQNEAQ (reference sequence). Trimming removed 5 bases at V and 6 bases at J, with 19 bases between. The CDR3 extends over 15 amino acids. The CDR3 DNA sequence: TGTGCCAGCAGCCCTGGGACAAGGGGAGGAGATGGCTACACCTTC. The encoded protein is CASSPGTRGGDGYTF.

The sample holds a few counts of this clonotype. The chain joins TRBV7-8 to TRBJ2-1; a weak D match, TRBD2 (6 bases). The CDR3 extends over 12 amino acids. Germline CDR1 is SGHVS and CDR2 is FQNEAQ. The CDR3 DNA reads as TGTGCTGGGGGGAGCTCCTACAATGAGCAGTTCTTC. This translates into CAGGSSYNEQFF.

There are a few counts of this clonotype. The chain employs TRBV27 and TRBJ2-2; 8 bases fit TRBD1. Unmatched junction bases numbered 9, after V lost 4 bases and J lost 5 bases. Germline V gene sequence: CDR1 MNHEY, CDR2 SMNVEV (reference sequence). The CDR3 is 16 amino acids. The CDR3 coding sequence is TGTGCCAGCAGTTCAAGGACAGGGAATAGGACCGGGGAGCTGTTTTTT. It translates to CASSSRTGNRTGELFF.

The chain has TRBV5-6 and TRBJ2-1; 9 nucleotides agree with TRBD2. J lost 5 bases, V lost 0 bases, and 0 bases had no gene match. CDR1 SGHDT and CDR2 YYEEEE come from the germline V gene. This CDR3 comprises 14 residues. CDR3: CASSLGGGDNEQFF. The CDR3, as DNA: TGTGCCAGCAGCTTGGGCGGGGGGGACAATGAGCAGTTCTTC.

The chain employs TRBV28 and TRBJ2-5; D gene uncertain. V gave up 3 bases and J gave up 2 bases, with 13 bases separating them. The CDR3 covers 15 residues. CDR1 MDHEN and CDR2 SYDVKM come from the germline V gene. The CDR3 reads CASSFFQTFQETQYF. The CDR3 DNA is TGTGCCAGCAGTTTTTTTCAGACGTTTCAAGAGACCCAGTACTTC.